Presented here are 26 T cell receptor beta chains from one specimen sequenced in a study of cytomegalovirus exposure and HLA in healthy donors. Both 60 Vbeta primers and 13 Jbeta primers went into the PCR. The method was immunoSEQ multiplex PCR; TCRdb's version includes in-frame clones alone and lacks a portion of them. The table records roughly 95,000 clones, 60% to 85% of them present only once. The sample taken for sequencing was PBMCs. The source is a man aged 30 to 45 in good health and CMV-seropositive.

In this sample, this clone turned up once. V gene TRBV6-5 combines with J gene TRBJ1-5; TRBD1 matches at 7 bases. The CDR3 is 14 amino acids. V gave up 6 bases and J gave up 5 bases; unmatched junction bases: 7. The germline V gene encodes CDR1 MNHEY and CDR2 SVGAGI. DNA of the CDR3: TGTGCCAGCAGATCGACACAGGGGTATCAGCCCCAGCATTTT. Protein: CASRSTQGYQPQHF.

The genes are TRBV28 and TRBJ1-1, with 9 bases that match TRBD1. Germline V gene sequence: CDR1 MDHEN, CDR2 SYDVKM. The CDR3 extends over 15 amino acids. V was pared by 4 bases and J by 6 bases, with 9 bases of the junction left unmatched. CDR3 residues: CASSSSGTGKPEAFF. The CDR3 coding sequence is TGTGCCAGCAGTTCCTCCGGGACAGGGAAGCCTGAAGCTTTCTTT.

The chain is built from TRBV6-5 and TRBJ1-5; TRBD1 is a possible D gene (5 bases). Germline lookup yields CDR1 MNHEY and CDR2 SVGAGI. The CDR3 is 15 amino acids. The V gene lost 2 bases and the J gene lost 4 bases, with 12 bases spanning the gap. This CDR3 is CASSYGPGLNQPQHF. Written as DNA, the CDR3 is TGTGCCAGCAGTTACGGGCCAGGGTTGAATCAGCCCCAGCATTTT.

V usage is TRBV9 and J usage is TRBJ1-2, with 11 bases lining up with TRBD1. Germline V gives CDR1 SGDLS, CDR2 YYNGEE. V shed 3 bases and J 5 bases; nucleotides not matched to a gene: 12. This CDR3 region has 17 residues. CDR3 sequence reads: CASSGTGGERGAYGYTF. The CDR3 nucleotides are TGTGCCAGCAGCGGGACAGGGGGCGAGAGGGGGGCTTATGGCTACACCTTC.

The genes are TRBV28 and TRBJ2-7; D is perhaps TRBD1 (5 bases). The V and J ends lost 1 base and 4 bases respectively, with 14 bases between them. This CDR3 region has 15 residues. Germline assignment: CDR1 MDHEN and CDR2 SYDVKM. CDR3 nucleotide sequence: TGTGCCAGCAGTTTATATGGGGTCAAGGGGTACGAGCAGTACTTC. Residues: CASSLYGVKGYEQYF.

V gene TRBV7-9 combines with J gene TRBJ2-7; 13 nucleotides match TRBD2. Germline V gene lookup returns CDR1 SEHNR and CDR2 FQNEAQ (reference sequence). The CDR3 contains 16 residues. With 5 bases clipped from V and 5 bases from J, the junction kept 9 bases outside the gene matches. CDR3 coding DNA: TGTGCCAGCAGCCCTGGACTAGCGGGAGTATTCAACGAGCAGTACTTC. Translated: CASSPGLAGVFNEQYF.

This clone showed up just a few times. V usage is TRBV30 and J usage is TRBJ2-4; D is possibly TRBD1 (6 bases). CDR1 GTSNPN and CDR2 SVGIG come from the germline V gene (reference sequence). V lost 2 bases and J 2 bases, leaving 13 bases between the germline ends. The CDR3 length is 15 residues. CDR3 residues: CAWSTGIGSKNIQYF. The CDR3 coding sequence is TGTGCCTGGAGTACAGGGATTGGGTCCAAAAACATTCAGTACTTC.

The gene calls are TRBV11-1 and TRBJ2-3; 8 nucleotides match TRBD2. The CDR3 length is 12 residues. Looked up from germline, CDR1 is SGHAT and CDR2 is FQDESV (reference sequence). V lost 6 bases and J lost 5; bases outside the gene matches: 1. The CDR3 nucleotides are TGTGCCAGCAGGCTAGCGGGAGATACGCAGTATTTT. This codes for CASRLAGDTQYF.

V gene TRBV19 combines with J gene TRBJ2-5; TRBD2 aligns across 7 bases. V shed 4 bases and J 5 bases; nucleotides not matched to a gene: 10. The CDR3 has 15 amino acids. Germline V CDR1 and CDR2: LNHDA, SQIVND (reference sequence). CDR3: CASSKGPGRVETQYF. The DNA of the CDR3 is TGTGCCAGTAGTAAGGGGCCGGGGAGGGTTGAGACCCAGTACTTC.

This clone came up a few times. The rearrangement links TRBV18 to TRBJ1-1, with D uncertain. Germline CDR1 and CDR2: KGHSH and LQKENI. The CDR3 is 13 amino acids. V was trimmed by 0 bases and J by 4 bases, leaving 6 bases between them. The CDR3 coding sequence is TGTGCCAGCTCACCACCCCGGAGCACTGAAGCTTTCTTT. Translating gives CASSPPRSTEAFF.

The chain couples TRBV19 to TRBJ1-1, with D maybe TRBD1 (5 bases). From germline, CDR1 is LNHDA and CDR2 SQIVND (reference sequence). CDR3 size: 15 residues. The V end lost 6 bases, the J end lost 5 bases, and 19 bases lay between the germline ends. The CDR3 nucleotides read TGTGCCAGTAGACACGTCCATAGGGGCCTTACTGAAGCTTTCTTT. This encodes CASRHVHRGLTEAFF.

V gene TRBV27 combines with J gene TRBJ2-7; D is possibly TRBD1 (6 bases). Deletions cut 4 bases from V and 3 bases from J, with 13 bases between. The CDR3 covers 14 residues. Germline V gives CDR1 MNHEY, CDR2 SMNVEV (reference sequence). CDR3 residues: CASSSSGEYYEQYF. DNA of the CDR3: TGTGCCAGCAGTTCTTCAGGGGAATACTACGAGCAGTACTTC.

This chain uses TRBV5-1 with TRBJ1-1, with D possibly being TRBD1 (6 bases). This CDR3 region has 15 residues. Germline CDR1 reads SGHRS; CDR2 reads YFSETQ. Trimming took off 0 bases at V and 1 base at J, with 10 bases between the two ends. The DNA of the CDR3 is TGCGCCAGCAGCTTGGCCTCAGGGGCGAACACTGAAGCTTTCTTT. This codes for CASSLASGANTEAFF.

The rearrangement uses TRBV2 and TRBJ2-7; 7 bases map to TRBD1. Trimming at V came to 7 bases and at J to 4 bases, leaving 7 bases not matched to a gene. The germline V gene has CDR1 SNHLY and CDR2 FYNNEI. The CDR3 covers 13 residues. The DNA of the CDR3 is TGTGCCAGCAAGGAGACAGGGCGGTACGAGCAGTACGTC. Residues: CASKETGRYEQYV.

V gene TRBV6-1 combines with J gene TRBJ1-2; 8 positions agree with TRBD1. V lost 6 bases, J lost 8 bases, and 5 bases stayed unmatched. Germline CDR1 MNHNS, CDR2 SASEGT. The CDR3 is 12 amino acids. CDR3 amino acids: CASSLQGEGYTF. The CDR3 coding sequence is TGTGCCAGCAGCTTACAGGGGGAAGGCTACACCTTC.

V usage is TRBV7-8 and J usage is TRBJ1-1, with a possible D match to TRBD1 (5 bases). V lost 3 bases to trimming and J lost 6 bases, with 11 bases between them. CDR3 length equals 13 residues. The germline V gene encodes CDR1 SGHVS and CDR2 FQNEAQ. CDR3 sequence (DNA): TGTGCCAGCAGCTTGGGACTGGGAGCTGAAGCTTTCTTT. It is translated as CASSLGLGAEAFF.

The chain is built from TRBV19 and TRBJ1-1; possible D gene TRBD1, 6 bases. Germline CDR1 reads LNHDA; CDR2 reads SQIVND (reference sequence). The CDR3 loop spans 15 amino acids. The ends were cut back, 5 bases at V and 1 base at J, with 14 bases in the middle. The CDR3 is CASSSQGRGNTEAFF. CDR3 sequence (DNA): TGTGCCAGTAGTTCTCAGGGGCGCGGGAACACTGAAGCTTTCTTT.

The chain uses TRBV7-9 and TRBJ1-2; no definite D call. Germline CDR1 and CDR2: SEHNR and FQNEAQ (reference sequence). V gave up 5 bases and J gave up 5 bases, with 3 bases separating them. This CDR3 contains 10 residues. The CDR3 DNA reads TGTGCCAGCAGCGTATATGGCTACACCTTC. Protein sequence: CASSVYGYTF.

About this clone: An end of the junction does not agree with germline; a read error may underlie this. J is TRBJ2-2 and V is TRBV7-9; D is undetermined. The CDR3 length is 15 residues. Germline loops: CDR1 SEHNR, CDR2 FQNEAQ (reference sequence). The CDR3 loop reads CSSSPRQVNTGELFF. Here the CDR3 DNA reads TGTTCCAGCAGCCCAAGGCAGGTGAACACCGGGGAGCTGTTTTTT.

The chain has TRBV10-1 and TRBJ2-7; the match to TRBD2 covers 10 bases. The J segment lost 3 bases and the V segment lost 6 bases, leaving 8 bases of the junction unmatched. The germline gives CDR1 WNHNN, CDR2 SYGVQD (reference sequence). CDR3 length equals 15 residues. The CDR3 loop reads CASSESSGRHYEQYF. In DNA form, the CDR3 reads TGCGCCAGCAGCGAATCTAGCGGGAGACACTACGAGCAGTACTTC.

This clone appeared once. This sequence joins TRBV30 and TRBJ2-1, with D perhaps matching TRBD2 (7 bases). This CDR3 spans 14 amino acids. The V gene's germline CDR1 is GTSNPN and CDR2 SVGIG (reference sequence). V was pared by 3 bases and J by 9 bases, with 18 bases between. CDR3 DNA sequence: TGTGCCTGGAGACATACGGGGGGCTACGGTGAGCAGTTCTTC. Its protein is CAWRHTGGYGEQFF. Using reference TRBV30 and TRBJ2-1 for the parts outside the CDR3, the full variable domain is SQTIHQWPATLVQPVGSPLSLECTVEGTSNPNLYWYRQAAGRGLQLLFYSVGIGQISSEVPQNLSASRPQDRQFILSSKKLLLSDSGFYLCAWRHTGGYGEQFFGPGTRLTVL.

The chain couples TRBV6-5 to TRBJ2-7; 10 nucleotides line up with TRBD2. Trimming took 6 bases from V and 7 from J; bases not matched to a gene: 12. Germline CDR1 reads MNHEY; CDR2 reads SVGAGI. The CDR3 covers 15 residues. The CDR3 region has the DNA TGTGCCAGCAGGTCGCTAGGGCTAGCGGGAGTTGAGCAGTACTTC. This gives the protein CASRSLGLAGVEQYF.

As DNA, the CDR3 is TGTGCCAGTAGTTTCAGTTACAATGAGCAGTTCTTC. Its translation is CASSFSYNEQFF. The chain joins TRBV19 to TRBJ2-1; D ambiguous. The V end was cut by 5 bases, the J end by 4 bases, with 6 bases between. This CDR3 has 12 amino acids. Germline-derived CDR1 and CDR2 are LNHDA and SQIVND (reference sequence).

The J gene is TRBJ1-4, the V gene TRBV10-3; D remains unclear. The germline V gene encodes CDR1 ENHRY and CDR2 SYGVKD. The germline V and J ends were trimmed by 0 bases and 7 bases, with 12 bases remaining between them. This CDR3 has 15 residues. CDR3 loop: CAISESPGSSEKLFF. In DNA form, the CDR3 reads TGTGCCATCAGTGAGTCGCCGGGAAGTAGTGAAAAACTGTTTTTT.

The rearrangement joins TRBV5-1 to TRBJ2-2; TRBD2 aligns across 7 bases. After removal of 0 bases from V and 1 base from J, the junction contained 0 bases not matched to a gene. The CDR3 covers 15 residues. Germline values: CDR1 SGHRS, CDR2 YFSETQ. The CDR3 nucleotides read TGCGCCAGCAGCTTGGCGGGAGGGAACACCGGGGAGCTGTTTTTT. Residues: CASSLAGGNTGELFF.

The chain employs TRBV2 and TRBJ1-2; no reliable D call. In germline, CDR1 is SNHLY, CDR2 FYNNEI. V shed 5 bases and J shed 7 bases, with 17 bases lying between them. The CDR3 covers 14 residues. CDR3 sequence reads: CASSLSGGLSGYTF. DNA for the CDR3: TGTGCCAGCAGTCTAAGCGGTGGACTTTCTGGCTACACCTTC.